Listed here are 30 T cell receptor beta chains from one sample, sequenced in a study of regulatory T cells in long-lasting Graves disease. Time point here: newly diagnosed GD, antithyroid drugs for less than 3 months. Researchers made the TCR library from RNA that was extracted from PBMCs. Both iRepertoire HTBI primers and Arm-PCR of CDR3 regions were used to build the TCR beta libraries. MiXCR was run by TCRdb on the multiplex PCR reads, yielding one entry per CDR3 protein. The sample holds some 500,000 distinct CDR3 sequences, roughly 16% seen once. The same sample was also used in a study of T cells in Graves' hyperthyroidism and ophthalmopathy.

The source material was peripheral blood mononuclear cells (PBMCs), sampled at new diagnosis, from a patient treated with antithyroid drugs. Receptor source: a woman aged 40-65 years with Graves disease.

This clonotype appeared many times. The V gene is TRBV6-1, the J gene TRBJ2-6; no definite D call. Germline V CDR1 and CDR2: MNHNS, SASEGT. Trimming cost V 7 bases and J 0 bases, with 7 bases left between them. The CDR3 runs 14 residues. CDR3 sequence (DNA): TGTGCCAGCAAAGATATCTCTGGGGCCAACGTCCTGACTTTC. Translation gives CASKDISGANVLTF.

Here the CDR3 reads CASSSITGKAQHF. The CDR3 DNA sequence: TGTGCCAGCAGCTCGATTACAGGGAAGGCCCAGCATTTT. The V and J genes are TRBV5-6 and TRBJ1-5; possible D gene TRBD1, 6 bases. Germline V gene data show CDR1 as SGHDT and CDR2 as YYEEEE. This CDR3 spans 13 amino acids. V dropped 3 bases and J dropped 11 bases, with 15 bases sitting between them.

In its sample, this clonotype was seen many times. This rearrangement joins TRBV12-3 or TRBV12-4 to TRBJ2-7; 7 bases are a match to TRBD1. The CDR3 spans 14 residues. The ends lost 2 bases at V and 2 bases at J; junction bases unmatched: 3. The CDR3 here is CASSLTGVTYEQYF. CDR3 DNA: TGTGCCAGCAGTTTAACAGGGGTCACCTACGAGCAGTACTTC.

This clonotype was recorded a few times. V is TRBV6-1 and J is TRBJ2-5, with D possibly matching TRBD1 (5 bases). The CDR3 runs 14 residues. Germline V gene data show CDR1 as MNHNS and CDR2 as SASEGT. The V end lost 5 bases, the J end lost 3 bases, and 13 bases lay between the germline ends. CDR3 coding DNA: TGTGCCAGCAGTACCCCCAGGGCAAAAGAGACCCAGTACTTC. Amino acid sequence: CASSTPRAKETQYF.

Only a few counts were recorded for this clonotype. The DNA of the CDR3 is TGTGCCAGCAGTGAGGACAGGGGTCAGCCCCAGCATTTT. Encoded protein: CASSEDRGQPQHF. This chain joins TRBV2 and TRBJ1-5; 9 nucleotides match TRBD1. The CDR3 loop spans 13 amino acids. Trimming cost V 3 bases and J 6 bases; bases outside gene matches: 0. Germline V gene data show CDR1 as SNHLY and CDR2 as FYNNEI.

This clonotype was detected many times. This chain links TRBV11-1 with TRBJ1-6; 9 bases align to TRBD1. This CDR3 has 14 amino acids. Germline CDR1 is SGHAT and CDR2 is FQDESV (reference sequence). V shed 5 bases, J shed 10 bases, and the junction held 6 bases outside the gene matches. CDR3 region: CASSGQGNGSPLHF. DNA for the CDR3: TGTGCCAGCAGCGGACAGGGGAATGGGTCACCCCTCCACTTT.

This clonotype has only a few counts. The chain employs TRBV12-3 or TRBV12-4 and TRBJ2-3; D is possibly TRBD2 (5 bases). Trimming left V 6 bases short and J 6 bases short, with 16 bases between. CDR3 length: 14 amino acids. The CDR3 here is CASSPRALGDTQYF. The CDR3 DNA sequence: TGTGCCAGCAGCCCGAGGGCCCTAGGGGATACGCAGTATTTT.

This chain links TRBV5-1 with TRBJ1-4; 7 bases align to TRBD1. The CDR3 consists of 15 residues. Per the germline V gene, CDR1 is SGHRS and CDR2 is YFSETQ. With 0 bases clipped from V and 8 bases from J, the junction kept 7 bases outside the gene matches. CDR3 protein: CASSLAQRGHEKLFF. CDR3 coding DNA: TGCGCCAGCAGCTTGGCGCAAAGGGGGCACGAAAAACTGTTTTTT.

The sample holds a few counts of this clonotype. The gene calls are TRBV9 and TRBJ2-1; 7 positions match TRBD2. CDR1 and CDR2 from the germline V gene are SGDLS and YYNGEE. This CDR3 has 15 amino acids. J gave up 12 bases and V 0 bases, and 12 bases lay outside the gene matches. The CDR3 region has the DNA TGTGCCAGCAGCGTAGGATGGGGGGGTTCGCAAGTGCAGTTCTTC. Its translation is CASSVGWGGSQVQFF. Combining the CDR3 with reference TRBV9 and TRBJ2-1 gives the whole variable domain DSGVTQTPKHLITATGQRVTLRCSPRSGDLSVYWYQQSLDQGLQFLIQYYNGEERAKGNILERFSAQQFPDLHSELNLSSLELGDSALYFCASSVGWGGSQVQFFGPGTRLTVL.

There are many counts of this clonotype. As DNA, the CDR3 is TGTGCCAGCAGCCAAGCGGGGGCTGTTAATGAGCAGTTCTTC. Protein sequence: CASSQAGAVNEQFF. The chain joins TRBV3-1 to TRBJ2-1; D may correspond to TRBD1 or TRBD2 (6 bases each). This CDR3 contains 14 residues. CDR1 and CDR2 (germline): LGHDT, YNNKEL (reference sequence). The ends were cut back, 1 base at V and 7 bases at J, with 11 bases in the middle.

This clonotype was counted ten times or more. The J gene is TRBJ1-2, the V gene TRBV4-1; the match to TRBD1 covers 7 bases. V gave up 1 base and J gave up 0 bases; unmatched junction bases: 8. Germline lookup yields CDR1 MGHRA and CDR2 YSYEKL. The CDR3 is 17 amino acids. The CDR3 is CASSQGQGKNSNYGYTF. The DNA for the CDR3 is TGCGCCAGCAGCCAAGGACAGGGAAAGAACTCTAACTATGGCTACACCTTC.

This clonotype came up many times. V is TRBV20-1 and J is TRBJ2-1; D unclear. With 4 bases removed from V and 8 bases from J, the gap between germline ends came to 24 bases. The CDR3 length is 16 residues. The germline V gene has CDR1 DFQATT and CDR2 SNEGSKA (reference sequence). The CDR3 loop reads CSATTRRSGDTYEQFF. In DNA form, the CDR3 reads TGCAGTGCTACAACAAGGCGCAGTGGGGATACGTATGAGCAGTTCTTC.

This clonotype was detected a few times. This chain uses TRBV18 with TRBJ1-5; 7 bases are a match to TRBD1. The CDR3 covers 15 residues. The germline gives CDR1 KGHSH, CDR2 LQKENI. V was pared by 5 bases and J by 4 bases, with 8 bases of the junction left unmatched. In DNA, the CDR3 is TGTGCCAGCTCAAGGGAACAGGGGATAAATCAGCCCCAGCATTTT. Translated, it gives CASSREQGINQPQHF.

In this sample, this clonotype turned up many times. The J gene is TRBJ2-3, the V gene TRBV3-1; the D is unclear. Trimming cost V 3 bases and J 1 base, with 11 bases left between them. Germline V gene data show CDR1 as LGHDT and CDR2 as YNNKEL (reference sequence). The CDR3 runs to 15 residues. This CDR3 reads CASSQSLEGTDTQYF. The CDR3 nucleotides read TGTGCCAGCAGCCAGAGTCTCGAGGGCACAGATACGCAGTATTTT.

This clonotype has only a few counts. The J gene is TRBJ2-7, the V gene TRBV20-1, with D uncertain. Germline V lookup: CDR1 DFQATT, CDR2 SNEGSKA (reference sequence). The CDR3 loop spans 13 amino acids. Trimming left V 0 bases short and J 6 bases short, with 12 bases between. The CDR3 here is CSARDPSTTEQYF. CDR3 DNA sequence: TGCAGTGCTAGAGATCCCAGCACAACCGAGCAGTACTTC.

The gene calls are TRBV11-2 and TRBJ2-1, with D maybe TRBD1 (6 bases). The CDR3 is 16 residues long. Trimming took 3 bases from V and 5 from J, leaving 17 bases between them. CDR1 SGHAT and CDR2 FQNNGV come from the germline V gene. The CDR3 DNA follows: TGTGCCAGCAGCTTCGTAACAGGGAATTTTGACAATGAGCAGTTCTTC. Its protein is CASSFVTGNFDNEQFF.

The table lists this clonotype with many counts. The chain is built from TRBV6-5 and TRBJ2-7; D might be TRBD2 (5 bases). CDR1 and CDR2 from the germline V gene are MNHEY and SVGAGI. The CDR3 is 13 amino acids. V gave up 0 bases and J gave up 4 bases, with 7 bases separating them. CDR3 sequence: CASSYSTGYEQYF. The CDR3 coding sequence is TGTGCCAGCAGTTACTCGACGGGATACGAGCAGTACTTC.

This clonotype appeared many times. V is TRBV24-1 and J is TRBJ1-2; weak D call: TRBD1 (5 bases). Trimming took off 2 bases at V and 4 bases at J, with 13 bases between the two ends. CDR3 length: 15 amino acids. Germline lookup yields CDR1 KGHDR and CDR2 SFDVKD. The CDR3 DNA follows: TGTGCCACCAGTGATTCGGGGTCGGGGCTCTATGGCTACACCTTC. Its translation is CATSDSGSGLYGYTF.

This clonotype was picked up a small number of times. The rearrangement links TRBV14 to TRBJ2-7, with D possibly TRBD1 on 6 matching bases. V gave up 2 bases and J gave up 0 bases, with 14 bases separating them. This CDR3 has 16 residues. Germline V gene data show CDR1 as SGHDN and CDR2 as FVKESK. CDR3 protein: CASSQTGTPNSYEQYF. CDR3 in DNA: TGTGCCAGCAGCCAAACCGGGACACCTAACTCCTACGAGCAGTACTTC. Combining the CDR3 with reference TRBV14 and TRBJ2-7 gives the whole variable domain EAGVTQFPSHSVIEKGQTVTLRCDPISGHDNLYWYRRVMGKEIKFLLHFVKESKQDESGMPNNRFLAERTGGTYSTLKVQPAELEDSGVYFCASSQTGTPNSYEQYFGPGTRLTVT.

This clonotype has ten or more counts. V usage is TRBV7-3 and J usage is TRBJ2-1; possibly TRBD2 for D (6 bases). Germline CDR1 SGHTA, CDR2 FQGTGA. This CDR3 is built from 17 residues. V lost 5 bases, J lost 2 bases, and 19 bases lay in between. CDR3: CASSQYAGISTYNEQFF. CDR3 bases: TGTGCCAGCAGCCAATATGCGGGGATTTCGACCTACAATGAGCAGTTCTTC.

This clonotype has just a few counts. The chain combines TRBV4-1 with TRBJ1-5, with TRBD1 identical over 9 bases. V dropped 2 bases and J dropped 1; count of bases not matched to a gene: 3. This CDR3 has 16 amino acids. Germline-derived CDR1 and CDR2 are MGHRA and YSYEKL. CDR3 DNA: TGCGCCAGCAGCCAAACCGGGACAGGGAGCAATCAGCCCCAGCATTTT. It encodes CASSQTGTGSNQPQHF.

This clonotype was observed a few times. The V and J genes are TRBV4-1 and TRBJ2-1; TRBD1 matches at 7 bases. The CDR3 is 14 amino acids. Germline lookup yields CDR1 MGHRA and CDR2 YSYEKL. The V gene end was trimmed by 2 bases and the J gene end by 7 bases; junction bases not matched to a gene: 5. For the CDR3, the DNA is TGCGCCAGCAGCCAATTGAAGGGGGCAAATGAGCAGTTCTTC. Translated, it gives CASSQLKGANEQFF.

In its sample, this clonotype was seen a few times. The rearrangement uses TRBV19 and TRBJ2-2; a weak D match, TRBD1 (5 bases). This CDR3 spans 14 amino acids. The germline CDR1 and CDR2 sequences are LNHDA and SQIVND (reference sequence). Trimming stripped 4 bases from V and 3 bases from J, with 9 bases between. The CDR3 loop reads CASSTTAYTGELFF. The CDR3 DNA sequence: TGTGCCAGTAGTACGACAGCGTACACCGGGGAGCTGTTTTTT.

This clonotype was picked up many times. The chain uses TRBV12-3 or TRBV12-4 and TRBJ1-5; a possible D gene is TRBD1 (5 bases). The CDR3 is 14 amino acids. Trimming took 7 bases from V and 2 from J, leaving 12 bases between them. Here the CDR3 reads CASTASGGNQPQHF. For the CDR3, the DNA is TGTGCCAGCACTGCCTCGGGGGGCAATCAGCCCCAGCATTTT.

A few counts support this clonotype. The CDR3 DNA reads TGTGCCAGCAGCCTTGACGCGAGCTCCTACAATGAGCAGTTCTTC. Its translation is CASSLDASSYNEQFF. V usage is TRBV7-6 and J usage is TRBJ2-1; unclear D gene. V lost 5 bases and J 0 bases, leaving 11 bases between the germline ends. The CDR3 spans 15 residues. Germline CDR1 is SGHVS and CDR2 is FNYEAQ. The full variable domain, in which reference TRBV7-6 and TRBJ2-1 provide the parts outside the CDR3, is GAGVSQSPRYKVTKRGQDVALRCDPISGHVSLYWYRQALGQGPEFLTYFNYEAQQDKSGLPNDRFSAERPEGSISTLTIQRTEQRDSAMYRCASSLDASSYNEQFFGPGTRLTVL.

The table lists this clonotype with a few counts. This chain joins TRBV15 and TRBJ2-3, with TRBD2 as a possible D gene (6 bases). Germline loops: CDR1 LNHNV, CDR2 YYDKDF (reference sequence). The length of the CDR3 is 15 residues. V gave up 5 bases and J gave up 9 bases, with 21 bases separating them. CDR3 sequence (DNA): TGTGCCACCAGCCTGGACCGGACTCTCCGGGAGACGCAGTATTTT. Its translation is CATSLDRTLRETQYF.

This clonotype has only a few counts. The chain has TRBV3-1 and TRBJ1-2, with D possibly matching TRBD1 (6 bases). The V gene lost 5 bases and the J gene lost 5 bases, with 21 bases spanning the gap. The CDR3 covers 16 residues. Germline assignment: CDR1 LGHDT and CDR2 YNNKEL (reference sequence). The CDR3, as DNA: TGTGCCAGCAGCTCACGAGAAGGGGGTGCTGTATATGGCTACACCTTC. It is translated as CASSSREGGAVYGYTF.

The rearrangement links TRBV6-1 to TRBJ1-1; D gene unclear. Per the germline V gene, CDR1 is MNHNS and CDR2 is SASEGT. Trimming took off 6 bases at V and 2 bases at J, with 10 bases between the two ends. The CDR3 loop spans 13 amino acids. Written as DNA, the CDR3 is TGTGCCAGCAGGGCAAATCTAAACACTGAAGCTTTCTTT. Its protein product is CASRANLNTEAFF.

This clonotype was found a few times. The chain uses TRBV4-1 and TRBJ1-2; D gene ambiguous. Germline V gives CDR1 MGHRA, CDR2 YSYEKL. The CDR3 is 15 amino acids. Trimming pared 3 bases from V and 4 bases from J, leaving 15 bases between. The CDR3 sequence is CASSQDVTFPYGYTF. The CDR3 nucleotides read TGCGCCAGCAGCCAGGATGTTACATTCCCCTATGGCTACACCTTC.

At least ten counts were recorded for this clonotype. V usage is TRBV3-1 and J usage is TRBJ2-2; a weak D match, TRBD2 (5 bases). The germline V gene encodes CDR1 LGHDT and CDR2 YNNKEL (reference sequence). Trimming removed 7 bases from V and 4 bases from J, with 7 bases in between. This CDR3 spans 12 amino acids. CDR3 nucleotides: TGTGCCAGCAAGGCGGGCACCGGGGAGCTGTTTTTT. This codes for CASKAGTGELFF.